The clone carrying this TCR beta chain was counted once. With 6 bases clipped from V and 2 bases from J, the junction kept 12 bases outside the gene matches. The CDR3 runs 16 residues. This record belongs to a study of T cells in Graves' hyperthyroidism and ophthalmopathy. At the level of the study: Peripheral blood was acquired at first diagnosis, ahead of any therapy whatsoever.

TCR beta CDR3 sequences were amplified from RNA transcripts. Initially, a first-round RT-PCR of the TCR CDR3 employed the HTBI primer set. MiXCR, applied by TCRdb to the multiplex PCR reads, yields one record per CDR3 protein. The sample has fewer than 250,000 distinct CDR3 sequences, about 15% seen once. The V and J genes are TRBV12-3 or TRBV12-4 and TRBJ2-5, with 7 bases identical to TRBD2. This TCR came from a man aged 50-60 years with Graves' hyperthyroidism. The material sequenced was blood. The CDR3 spells CASSSASGGAQETQYF. For the CDR3, the DNA is TGTGCCAGCAGCTCCGCTAGCGGAGGGGCGCAAGAGACCCAGTACTTC.